These 9 T cell receptor beta chains were all obtained from the same sample, sequenced in a study of CD8+CD57+ T cells in acquired aplastic anemia. CD8+CD57+ cell expansion, shown by flow cytometry, had occurred in the patients selected for sequencing. For CDR3 and TCR beta VDJ profiling, genomic DNA was the template used. Each CDR3 protein is one row after TCRdb ran MiXCR on the reads. The data hold under 250,000 distinct CDR3 sequences, with 40% to 50% observed a single time. The sample taken for sequencing was sorted CD4+, CD8+, or CD8+CD57+ T cells (not recorded which) from PBMCs. The source is a human donor with aplastic anemia.

This chain connects TRBV24-1 to TRBJ1-2; D is perhaps TRBD1 (5 bases). V was trimmed by 1 base and J by 5 bases, leaving 19 bases between them. CDR1 KGHDR and CDR2 SFDVKD come from the germline V gene. The CDR3 is 17 residues long. The CDR3 DNA is TGTGCCACCAGTGATTTAACGATCTTCGGGGGAAGGTATGGCTACACCTTC. Amino acids: CATSDLTIFGGRYGYTF.

V is TRBV5-1 and J is TRBJ2-7; the match to TRBD1 covers 8 bases. Germline V gene lookup returns CDR1 SGHRS and CDR2 YFSETQ. After removal of 4 bases from V and 0 bases from J, the junction contained 6 bases not matched to a gene. CDR3 size: 15 residues. CDR3 loop: CASSQRTGNSYEQYF. The CDR3 DNA follows: TGCGCCAGCAGCCAACGGACAGGGAACTCCTACGAGCAGTACTTC.

V is TRBV30 and J is TRBJ2-7, with D perhaps TRBD2 (6 bases). The CDR3 runs to 13 residues. The V gene lost 8 bases and the J gene lost 0 bases, with 14 bases spanning the gap. CDR1 is GTSNPN, CDR2 SVGIG, per germline (reference sequence). The CDR3 DNA reads TGTGCCCGGGGCCGGGGGAGCTCCTACGAGCAGTACTTC. Protein sequence: CARGRGSSYEQYF.

Only a few counts were recorded for this clonotype. The chain recombines TRBV9 with TRBJ2-7; 9 bases agree with TRBD1. V lost 3 bases, J lost 5 bases, and 6 bases stayed unmatched. This CDR3 has 14 residues. Germline loops: CDR1 SGDLS, CDR2 YYNGEE. The CDR3: CASSARQGVDEQYF. CDR3 DNA sequence: TGTGCCAGCAGCGCGAGACAGGGGGTCGACGAGCAGTACTTC.

The sample holds a few counts of this clonotype. The chain uses TRBV3-1 and TRBJ1-1, with a weak D call TRBD1 (6 bases). V was trimmed by 0 bases and J by 1 base, leaving 12 bases between them. In germline, CDR1 is LGHDT, CDR2 YNNKEL (reference sequence). The CDR3 spans 16 residues. The CDR3 here is CASSQDGRGRNTEAFF. The CDR3 coding sequence is TGTGCCAGCAGCCAAGATGGGAGGGGGAGGAACACTGAAGCTTTCTTT.

This clonotype came up a few times. The CDR3 DNA reads TGTGCCTTCTGGACTAGCGGAAACAATGAGCAGTTCTTC. This encodes CAFWTSGNNEQFF. The V and J genes are TRBV30 and TRBJ2-1, with 10 nucleotides matching TRBD2. V lost 7 bases, J lost 5 bases, and 5 bases stayed unmatched. The CDR3 consists of 13 residues. Germline-derived CDR1 and CDR2 are GTSNPN and SVGIG (reference sequence). The whole variable domain, remainder taken from reference TRBV30 and TRBJ2-1, is SQTIHQWPATLVQPVGSPLSLECTVEGTSNPNLYWYRQAAGRGLQLLFYSVGIGQISSEVPQNLSASRPQDRQFILSSKKLLLSDSGFYLCAFWTSGNNEQFFGPGTRLTVL.

The chain carries TRBV7-8 and TRBJ2-7, with D maybe TRBD1 (6 bases). The CDR3 contains 13 residues. CDR1 is SGHVS and CDR2 is FQNEAQ in the germline V gene. CDR3 sequence: CASSHRTAYEQYV. DNA of the CDR3: TGTGCCAGCAGCCACCGGACAGCCTATGAGCAGTACGTC.

This clonotype was observed a few times. This chain joins TRBV4-3 and TRBJ2-4; D might be TRBD1 or TRBD2, each matching 5 bases. The V gene lost 1 base and the J gene lost 7 bases, with 11 bases spanning the gap. This CDR3 has 14 amino acids. Germline V gives CDR1 LGHNA, CDR2 YSLEER. DNA for the CDR3: TGCGCCAGCAGCCAAGGAGTCGGGGACAACATTCAGTACTTC. As protein: CASSQGVGDNIQYF.

In this sample, this clonotype turned up a few times. The chain is built from TRBV7-8 and TRBJ2-7, with TRBD1 identical over 7 bases. The length of the CDR3 is 13 residues. J lost 3 bases, V lost 6 bases, and 5 bases had no gene match. Germline CDR1 and CDR2: SGHVS and FQNEAQ. In DNA form, the CDR3 reads TGTGCCAGCAGACGGACAGGCGGCTACGAGCAGTACTTC. Protein product: CASRRTGGYEQYF.